These T cell receptor beta chains were read from a single sample in a study of cytomegalovirus exposure and HLA in healthy donors. Data came from immunoSEQ multiplex PCR; TCRdb stores just in-frame clones and leaves some out. Altogether fewer than 150,000 clones are present, 70% being singletons, with the ten largest covering 1.6%. The sample taken for sequencing was PBMCs. These receptors were obtained from a woman aged 30 to 39 in good health and CMV-seronegative. Each CDR3 is given with its conserved first and last residue. Fields, in order: J gene, D gene, clone size, V gene, CDR3 protein, CDR3 DNA. D genes are given only for firm matches. Not every row has a clone size; where given, it reads once, few, many or a size class.

J gene: TRBJ1-1
D gene: NA
clone size: many
V gene: TRBV29-1
CDR3 protein: CSVEVSSAEAFF
CDR3 DNA: TGCAGCGTTGAGGTGAGCAGCGCTGAAGCTTTCTTT

J gene: TRBJ2-2
D gene: NA
clone size: NA
V gene: TRBV6-1
CDR3 protein: CASISSEDHGELFF
CDR3 DNA: TGTGCCAGCATAAGCTCGGAGGACCACGGGGAGCTGTTTTTT

J gene: TRBJ2-7
D gene: NA
clone size: few
V gene: TRBV6-6
CDR3 protein: CASSYPGQPLYEQYF
CDR3 DNA: TGTGCCAGCAGTTACCCCGGACAGCCTCTCTACGAGCAGTACTTC

J gene: TRBJ2-7
D gene: NA
clone size: few
V gene: TRBV11-2
CDR3 protein: CASSLVGGWYEQYF
CDR3 DNA: TGTGCCAGCAGCTTAGTTGGCGGTTGGTACGAGCAGTACTTC

J gene: TRBJ1-4
D gene: NA
clone size: NA
V gene: TRBV21-1
CDR3 protein: CASSSWGRPPAREKLFF
CDR3 DNA: TGTGCCAGCAGCTCGTGGGGCCGACCTCCGGCTAGGGAAAAACTGTTTTTT

J gene: TRBJ2-5
D gene: TRBD1
clone size: NA
V gene: TRBV19
CDR3 protein: CASSAGQGMEETQYF
CDR3 DNA: TGTGCCAGTAGTGCAGGACAGGGGATGGAAGAGACCCAGTACTTC

J gene: TRBJ2-1
D gene: TRBD2
clone size: NA
V gene: TRBV9
CDR3 protein: CASSVGGTSGLSSYNEQFF
CDR3 DNA: TGTGCCAGCAGCGTAGGTGGGACTAGCGGGCTAAGCTCCTACAATGAGCAGTTCTTC

J gene: TRBJ2-1
D gene: TRBD2
clone size: NA
V gene: TRBV28
CDR3 protein: CVSKQAGQGEQFF
CDR3 DNA: TGTGTCAGCAAACAAGCGGGGCAGGGTGAGCAGTTCTTC

J gene: TRBJ2-3
D gene: TRBD1
clone size: NA
V gene: TRBV23-1
CDR3 protein: CASGWDRGGPADTQYF
CDR3 DNA: TGCGCCAGCGGATGGGACAGGGGAGGTCCAGCAGATACGCAGTATTTT

J gene: TRBJ1-5
D gene: NA
clone size: NA
V gene: TRBV2
CDR3 protein: CASSDRQVGSNQPQHF
CDR3 DNA: TGTGCCAGCAGTGATCGACAGGTCGGTAGCAATCAGCCCCAGCATTTT

J gene: TRBJ1-2
D gene: NA
clone size: NA
V gene: TRBV2
CDR3 protein: CASSRYSIAPNYGYTF
CDR3 DNA: TGTGCCAGCAGTAGGTACTCTATAGCCCCAAACTATGGCTACACCTTC

J gene: TRBJ1-2
D gene: NA
clone size: NA
V gene: TRBV10-3
CDR3 protein: CAISESHSYGYTF
CDR3 DNA: TGTGCCATCAGTGAGTCTCACAGCTATGGCTACACCTTC

J gene: TRBJ2-7
D gene: NA
clone size: NA
V gene: TRBV5-1
CDR3 protein: CASSFDYEQYF
CDR3 DNA: TGCGCCAGCAGCTTCGATTACGAGCAGTACTTC

J gene: TRBJ2-7
D gene: NA
clone size: NA
V gene: TRBV11-1
CDR3 protein: CASSLNRGLAYEQYF
CDR3 DNA: TGTGCCAGCAGCTTAAACAGGGGACTTGCCTACGAGCAGTACTTC

J gene: TRBJ1-2
D gene: TRBD1
clone size: NA
V gene: TRBV5-1
CDR3 protein: CASSRGQGNYGYTF
CDR3 DNA: TGCGCCAGCAGCCGCGGACAGGGCAACTATGGCTACACCTTC